This passage covers 11 T cell receptor beta chains from one sample sequenced in a study of monozygotic twins with inflammatory bowel disease. TCRdb reprocessed the 5' RACE reads; each CDR3 protein has one entry and no DNA is given. The sample totals 110,000 to 150,000 distinct CDR3 sequences. Sequences were obtained from blood. The source is a human donor with ulcerative colitis or Crohn's disease, or a healthy co-twin of an affected twin (not recorded which).

The chain has TRBV2 and TRBJ1-1. Germline CDR1 and CDR2: SNHLY and FYNNEI. The CDR3 extends over 14 amino acids. The CDR3 sequence is CASSETARGSEAFF.

The chain couples TRBV6-5 to TRBJ2-7. The CDR3 contains 13 residues. The germline CDR1 and CDR2 sequences are MNHEY and SVGAGI. CDR3 sequence: CASSYPNSYEQYF.

The rearrangement links TRBV20-1 to TRBJ2-1; TCRdb outputs TRBD1, but without DNA this stays unchecked. The CDR3 runs to 17 residues. Germline assignment: CDR1 DFQATT and CDR2 SNEGSKA (reference sequence). CDR3: CSARDQWAGGSYNEQFF.

This chain connects TRBV5-1 to TRBJ1-1; as DNA is missing, the TRBD1 call by TCRdb cannot be tested. The germline CDR1 and CDR2 sequences are SGHRS and YFSETQ. This CDR3 has 16 residues. CDR3 sequence reads: CASSGGTGVTNTEAFF.

V usage is TRBV12-3 or TRBV12-4 and J usage is TRBJ2-3; the TRBD1 assignment by TCRdb is unverifiable without DNA. CDR3 length: 15 amino acids. The CDR3 is CASSYRGRVIDTQYF.

The chain combines TRBV30 with TRBJ2-7. The length of the CDR3 is 12 residues. Germline CDR1 GTSNPN, CDR2 SVGIG (reference sequence). The CDR3 here is CAWNSPSHEQYF.

The chain uses TRBV6-1 and TRBJ1-5. There are 14 residues in the CDR3. The V gene's germline CDR1 is MNHNS and CDR2 SASEGT. Here the CDR3 reads CASREGLSNQPQHF.

The chain uses TRBV12-3 or TRBV12-4 and TRBJ2-1; the D call of TRBD1 rests on TCRdb alone, since no DNA is present to check it. The CDR3 length is 14 residues. The CDR3 sequence is CASSTGGHFNEQFF.

CDR3 in amino acids: CASHQTGDTNIQYF. The rearrangement uses TRBV5-4 and TRBJ2-4; the TRBD1 assignment by TCRdb is unverifiable without DNA. The CDR3 loop spans 14 amino acids. Looked up from germline, CDR1 is SGHNT and CDR2 is YYREEE (reference sequence).

The rearrangement joins TRBV5-1 to TRBJ1-3. The CDR3 spans 15 residues. Germline V gives CDR1 SGHRS, CDR2 YFSETQ. The CDR3: CASSPLQGSGNTIYF. The full variable domain, with the rest looked up from reference TRBV5-1 and TRBJ1-3, is KAGVTQTPRYLIKTRGQQVTLSCSPISGHRSVSWYQQTPGQGLQFLFEYFSETQRNKGNFPGRFSGRQFSNSRSEMNVSTLELGDSALYLCASSPLQGSGNTIYFGEGSWLTVV.

The chain recombines TRBV4-3 with TRBJ2-3; as DNA is missing, the TRBD2 call by TCRdb cannot be tested. The CDR3 has 17 residues. CDR1 and CDR2 from the germline V gene are LGHNA and YSLEER. The CDR3 loop is CASSQDHGTSGYNTQYF.